The 24 T cell receptor beta chains reported below all come from one sample, sequenced in a study of blood T cells in healthy people across ages. Next came a second PCR, run for roughly 6 to 11 cycles, which used a sample-barcoded 5' primer along with a J-beta primer mix. A single record per CDR3 protein comes from TCRdb applying MiXCR to the 5' RACE reads. The data hold about 670,000 distinct CDR3 sequences, with about 43% observed a single time. The sample taken for sequencing was blood. Receptors originate from an elderly man in good health.

The chain is built from TRBV7-2 and TRBJ2-5; 7 nucleotides line up with TRBD2. CDR3 size: 16 residues. V shed 1 base, J shed 11 bases, and the junction held 16 bases outside the gene matches. Germline CDR1 reads SGHTA; CDR2 reads FQGNSA. Written as DNA, the CDR3 is TGTGCCAGCAGCTTAGAATGGGCGGGAGTGGGTAATGAGCAGTACTTC. The encoded protein is CASSLEWAGVGNEQYF.

This chain links TRBV24-1 with TRBJ1-3, with 7 bases that match TRBD1. J lost 0 bases, V lost 4 bases, and 8 bases had no gene match. The CDR3 is 17 amino acids. Per germline, CDR1 KGHDR and CDR2 SFDVKD. Written as DNA, the CDR3 is TGTGCCACCAGTGAAGTGACCGCAGGGGGCTCTGGAAACACCATATATTTT. Amino acids: CATSEVTAGGSGNTIYF.

This chain links TRBV25-1 with TRBJ2-7, with 8 bases lining up with TRBD2. Germline CDR1 reads MGHDK; CDR2 reads SYGVNS. CDR3 size: 13 residues. Trimming cost V 4 bases and J 7 bases; bases outside gene matches: 6. The CDR3 DNA is TGTGCCAGCAGTGCAGCGGGAGTCGAAGAGCAGTACTTC. Translating it yields CASSAAGVEEQYF.

In regard to this clonotype: The junction departs from the called germline gene at one end, perhaps through a read error. The CDR3 nucleotides read TGTGTCAGCAGCTTAGTGCAGGGGGCCTCCACTGAAGCTTTCTTT. Residues: CVSSLVQGASTEAFF. V gene TRBV11-2 combines with J gene TRBJ1-1; 8 bases are a match to TRBD1. The germline V gene has CDR1 SGHAT and CDR2 FQNNGV. The CDR3 is made up of 15 amino acids. The whole variable domain, remainder taken from reference TRBV11-2 and TRBJ1-1, is EAGVAQSPRYKIIEKRQSVAFWCNPISGHATLYWYQQILGQGPKLLIQFQNNGVVDDSQLPKDRFSAERLKGVDSTLKIQPAKLEDSAVYLCVSSLVQGASTEAFFGQGTRLTVV.

Note on this clonotype: The junction and the germline gene differ at one end; a read error may be behind it. This chain joins TRBV6-6 and TRBJ2-7; D possibly corresponds to TRBD1 (5 bases). The closer fit of TRBJ2-5 to the DNA end suggests the J call may be wrong. CDR1 MNHNY and CDR2 SVGAGI come from the germline V gene (reference sequence). This CDR3 contains 13 residues. The CDR3 nucleotides read TGTGCCAACAGTTATCAGGGATTGGAGACCCAGTACTTC. It is translated as CANSYQGLETQYF.

About this clonotype itself: A much larger clonotype is one base distant, so this may be a read error. The J gene is TRBJ2-7, the V gene TRBV28; D remains unclear. Germline V gene data show CDR1 as MDHEN and CDR2 as SYDVKM. The CDR3 consists of 17 residues. The V end lost 11 bases, the J end lost 0 bases, and 26 bases lay between the germline ends. CDR3 coding DNA: TGTGCCTGCACCTCACAAGGTTTTACGCAGAGCTCCTACGAGCAGTACTTC. Its protein product is CACTSQGFTQSSYEQYF.

This clonotype was recorded a few times. The V call is TRBV20-1, the J call TRBJ2-1; TRBD1 aligns across 11 bases. Germline-derived CDR1 and CDR2 are DFQATT and SNEGSKA (reference sequence). The CDR3 has 14 amino acids. The trim removed 1 base at V and 6 bases at J, leaving 2 bases unmatched. As DNA, the CDR3 is TGCAGTGCTAGAGCAGGGACAGGGGGCAATGAGCAGTTCTTC. Its protein product is CSARAGTGGNEQFF.

The rearrangement uses TRBV6-5 and TRBJ2-3; D remains ambiguous. The length of the CDR3 is 13 residues. V shed 2 bases and J shed 1 base, with 4 bases lying between them. Germline lookup yields CDR1 MNHEY and CDR2 SVGAGI. CDR3 sequence: CASSYRRTDTQYF. CDR3 DNA: TGTGCCAGCAGTTACCGGCGCACAGATACGCAGTATTTT.

The V call is TRBV24-1, the J call TRBJ2-3; 7 bases line up with TRBD1. In germline, CDR1 is KGHDR, CDR2 SFDVKD. V gave up 5 bases and J gave up 4 bases; unmatched junction bases: 5. CDR3 length: 14 amino acids. The CDR3 loop reads CATSAPGGSDTQYF. The DNA for the CDR3 is TGTGCCACCAGTGCTCCAGGGGGATCAGATACGCAGTATTTT.

The chain employs TRBV15 and TRBJ2-2; D is unclear. V was pared by 2 bases and J by 5 bases, with 3 bases between. Germline CDR1 and CDR2: LNHNV and YYDKDF (reference sequence). This CDR3 region has 12 residues. The CDR3 DNA follows: TGTGCCACCAGCAGACCAACCGGGGAGCTGTTTTTT. Encoded protein: CATSRPTGELFF. Full variable domain (remainder filled in from reference TRBV15 and TRBJ2-2): DAMVIQNPRYQVTQFGKPVTLSCSQTLNHNVMYWYQQKSSQAPKLLFHYYDKDFNNEADTPDNFQSRRPNTSFCFLDIRSPGLGDTAMYLCATSRPTGELFFGEGSRLTVL.

The chain has TRBV11-1 and TRBJ2-4; D might be TRBD1 (5 bases). The DNA end favors TRBJ2-5, so the J call may be wrong. The CDR3 consists of 11 residues. Germline loops: CDR1 SGHAT, CDR2 FQDESV (reference sequence). The CDR3 sequence: CASTPGKTQYF. In DNA, the CDR3 is TGTGCCAGCACCCCAGGGAAGACCCAGTACTTC.

This clonotype was recorded at least ten times. This chain connects TRBV10-3 to TRBJ1-5; TRBD1 is a possible D gene (5 bases). The V gene's germline CDR1 is ENHRY and CDR2 SYGVKD. The V end lost 3 bases, the J end lost 6 bases, and 15 bases lay between the germline ends. This CDR3 region has 15 residues. CDR3 sequence: CAISDRDRPTQPQHF. The CDR3 bases are TGTGCCATCAGTGACCGGGACCGGCCTACTCAGCCCCAGCATTTT.

This chain connects TRBV9 to TRBJ1-4, with D possibly TRBD1 on 6 matching bases. CDR1 is SGDLS, CDR2 YYNGEE, per germline. The CDR3 loop spans 16 amino acids. Trimming took off 4 bases at V and 0 bases at J, with 13 bases between the two ends. CDR3 sequence (DNA): TGTGCCAGCAGCTACGGACAGACAACAACTAATGAAAAACTGTTTTTT. Translating it yields CASSYGQTTTNEKLFF. The full variable domain, in which reference TRBV9 and TRBJ1-4 provide the parts outside the CDR3, is DSGVTQTPKHLITATGQRVTLRCSPRSGDLSVYWYQQSLDQGLQFLIQYYNGEERAKGNILERFSAQQFPDLHSELNLSSLELGDSALYFCASSYGQTTTNEKLFFGSGTQLSVL.

A few counts support this clonotype. The gene calls are TRBV5-6 and TRBJ2-2; D gene unclear. This CDR3 region has 13 residues. CDR1 is SGHDT and CDR2 is YYEEEE in the germline V gene. The V end lost 1 base, the J end lost 4 bases, and 5 bases lay between the germline ends. The chain's CDR3 is CASSLFSTGELFF. The CDR3 DNA sequence: TGTGCCAGCAGCTTGTTCAGCACCGGGGAGCTGTTTTTT.

J is TRBJ1-3 and V is TRBV28; no clear D. Looked up from germline, CDR1 is MDHEN and CDR2 is SYDVKM. The CDR3 sequence is 16 residues long. V was pared by 8 bases and J by 0 bases, with 17 bases between. The CDR3 region is CASWGARAYSGNTIYF. The CDR3 region has the DNA TGTGCCAGCTGGGGAGCCAGAGCATACTCTGGAAACACCATATATTTT.

The chain combines TRBV6-2 or TRBV6-3 with TRBJ1-5; D is unresolved. The V gene's germline CDR1 is MNHEY and CDR2 SVGEGT. The CDR3 spans 13 residues. V lost 6 bases to trimming and J lost 0 bases, with 6 bases between them. In nucleotides, the CDR3 is TGTGCCAGCAGGGTGCGTAGCAATCAGCCCCAGCATTTT. Translated: CASRVRSNQPQHF.

The chain joins TRBV9 to TRBJ2-3; 7 bases agree with TRBD2. CDR3 length equals 16 residues. V shed 2 bases, J shed 5 bases, and the junction held 11 bases outside the gene matches. From germline, CDR1 is SGDLS and CDR2 YYNGEE. The chain's CDR3 is CASSVGEGGPGDTQYF. CDR3 in DNA: TGTGCCAGCAGCGTGGGCGAGGGAGGGCCGGGAGATACGCAGTATTTT.

This chain joins TRBV7-2 and TRBJ2-7; D gene unclear. V lost 2 bases and J 0 bases, leaving 5 bases between the germline ends. Looked up from germline, CDR1 is SGHTA and CDR2 is FQGNSA. The CDR3 is 13 amino acids. This chain's CDR3 is CASSLIASYEQYF. CDR3 coding DNA: TGTGCCAGCAGCTTAATTGCCTCCTACGAGCAGTACTTC.

The chain employs TRBV6-6 and TRBJ2-3; 16 bases align to TRBD2. The CDR3 extends over 17 amino acids. V was clipped by 5 bases and J by 5 bases; unmatched bases: 7. Germline CDR1 MNHNY, CDR2 SVGAGI (reference sequence). The CDR3 DNA reads as TGTGCCAGCAGTCTACTGGGACTAGCGGGAGGGAAAGATACGCAGTATTTT. Its protein product is CASSLLGLAGGKDTQYF.

This clonotype was counted many times. CDR3 bases: TGCAGTGCGCCCTCAACCTACGAGCAGTACTTC. Translating gives CSAPSTYEQYF. The V call is TRBV20-1, the J call TRBJ2-7; D call uncertain. The CDR3 sequence is 11 residues long. V lost 6 bases to trimming and J lost 2 bases, with 8 bases between them. Germline V gene lookup returns CDR1 DFQATT and CDR2 SNEGSKA (reference sequence).

The chain employs TRBV7-2 and TRBJ2-5, with a weak D call TRBD1 (6 bases). The ends were cut back, 5 bases at V and 11 bases at J, with 21 bases in the middle. This CDR3 region has 14 residues. The germline V gene encodes CDR1 SGHTA and CDR2 FQGNSA. CDR3 DNA: TGTGCCAGCAGCCGCGGACGGACAGAAGGGGAGCAGTACTTC. Translation gives CASSRGRTEGEQYF. The full variable domain, rest sourced from reference TRBV7-2 and TRBJ2-5, is GAGVSQSPSNKVTEKGKDVELRCDPISGHTALYWYRQSLGQGLEFLIYFQGNSAPDKSGLPSDRFSAERTGGSVSTLTIQRTQQEDSAVYLCASSRGRTEGEQYFGPGTRLLVL.

The chain couples TRBV27 to TRBJ2-1; the match to TRBD1 covers 9 bases. The germline V gene has CDR1 MNHEY and CDR2 SMNVEV (reference sequence). The CDR3 runs to 15 residues. The V gene end was trimmed by 3 bases and the J gene end by 8 bases; junction bases not matched to a gene: 8. The CDR3 DNA reads as TGTGCCAGCAGTTTCGACAGGGGGGATTCTGATGAGCAGTTCTTC. Translation: CASSFDRGDSDEQFF.

The rearrangement links TRBV20-1 to TRBJ2-7; D is unclear. The germline V gene encodes CDR1 DFQATT and CDR2 SNEGSKA (reference sequence). The CDR3 runs 14 residues. Trimming pared 8 bases from V and 0 bases from J, leaving 17 bases between. CDR3 residues: CSLLTQDGSYEQYF. The CDR3 nucleotides are TGCAGTCTTCTCACCCAGGACGGCTCCTACGAGCAGTACTTC.

This chain connects TRBV7-3 to TRBJ2-7; tentative D call: TRBD2 (5 bases). V lost 2 bases and J lost 7, with 18 bases in between. The length of the CDR3 is 15 residues. Per the germline V gene, CDR1 is SGHTA and CDR2 is FQGTGA. CDR3: CASSLSASSNNEQYF. For the CDR3, the DNA is TGTGCCAGCAGCTTATCCGCTAGCTCGAACAATGAGCAGTACTTC.